These 24 T cell receptor beta chains originate from one sample sequenced in a study of CD8 T cells in ankylosing spondylitis. Study-level results: Characteristic of ankylosing spondylitis blood, it appeared, was a TCR beta motif comprising about eight highly homologous variants.

No cognate antigen is known for these TCRs. MiXCR, applied by TCRdb to the 5' RACE reads, yields one record per CDR3 protein. This table holds some 840,000 distinct CDR3 sequences, over 9.5% found once. Sequenced: blood, either unsorted or a sorted T cell fraction (not recorded which). These receptors originate from a male donor with ankylosing spondylitis.

This clonotype was observed at least ten times. The rearrangement joins TRBV9 to TRBJ2-7; tentative D call: TRBD2 (5 bases). Germline V lookup: CDR1 SGDLS, CDR2 YYNGEE. The CDR3 contains 11 residues. The V end was cut by 4 bases, the J end by 7 bases, with 9 bases between. The CDR3 region has the DNA TGTGCCAGCAGCCTTTCGGGGGAGCAGTACTTC. This translates into CASSLSGEQYF.

This clonotype was seen ten or more times. The rearrangement uses TRBV10-3 and TRBJ2-7; 10 nucleotides line up with TRBD2. CDR3 length equals 15 residues. V gave up 10 bases and J gave up 1 base; unmatched junction bases: 10. Germline assignment: CDR1 ENHRY and CDR2 SYGVKD. As DNA, the CDR3 is TGTGCCACCGGAGGAAGTAGCGGGAGGTCCTACGAGCAGTACTTC. Its translation: CATGGSSGRSYEQYF.

V usage is TRBV20-1 and J usage is TRBJ2-7; 7 bases align to TRBD2. The CDR3 is made up of 13 amino acids. Losses at the gene ends were 7 bases for V and 4 bases for J; bases not matched to a gene: 10. Germline loops: CDR1 DFQATT, CDR2 SNEGSKA (reference sequence). CDR3 loop: CSGRGGGWYEQYF. In nucleotides, the CDR3 is TGCAGTGGTCGGGGCGGGGGATGGTACGAGCAGTACTTC.

The table lists this clonotype with a few counts. The gene calls are TRBV7-2 and TRBJ2-3; 11 nucleotides align to TRBD2. The J segment lost 4 bases and the V segment lost 3 bases, leaving 3 bases of the junction unmatched. The CDR3 contains 15 residues. Germline V lookup: CDR1 SGHTA, CDR2 FQGNSA. In DNA form, the CDR3 reads TGTGCCAGCAGCTTTAGCGGGGGGGGCCCAGATACGCAGTATTTT. Translating gives CASSFSGGGPDTQYF.

This clonotype was observed a handful of times. This chain uses TRBV4-3 with TRBJ2-5; 12 positions agree with TRBD2. Germline V gene sequence: CDR1 LGHNA, CDR2 YSLEER. The CDR3 covers 17 residues. V lost 4 bases and J lost 4; bases outside the gene matches: 10. CDR3 in DNA: TGCGCCAGCAGCCCGACCTTCGGACTAGCGGGATCAGAGACCCAGTACTTC. Translation gives CASSPTFGLAGSETQYF.

This chain connects TRBV27 to TRBJ2-1; TRBD1 matches 8 bases. V was pared by 5 bases and J by 2 bases, with 5 bases of the junction left unmatched. The CDR3 consists of 15 residues. CDR1 MNHEY and CDR2 SMNVEV come from the germline V gene (reference sequence). CDR3 region: CASSPKTGAYNEQFF. The CDR3 DNA follows: TGTGCCAGCAGTCCGAAGACAGGGGCCTACAATGAGCAGTTCTTC.

This rearrangement joins TRBV5-1 to TRBJ1-2; D might be TRBD1 (5 bases). The CDR3 spans 15 residues. The germline CDR1 and CDR2 sequences are SGHRS and YFSETQ. V lost 5 bases and J lost 0, with 14 bases in between. In DNA form, the CDR3 reads TGCGCCAGCAGATCCAGCAGGGACTCTAACTATGGCTACACCTTC. Its translation is CASRSSRDSNYGYTF.

The chain uses TRBV5-1 and TRBJ2-3; 8 nucleotides align to TRBD1. CDR1 is SGHRS, CDR2 YFSETQ, per germline. J lost 4 bases, V lost 3 bases, and 7 bases had no gene match. The CDR3 is 15 amino acids. CDR3 sequence reads: CASSSGGTGPDTQYF. The CDR3 nucleotides are TGCGCCAGCAGCTCTGGGGGGACAGGACCAGATACGCAGTATTTT.

In this sample, this clonotype turned up many times. The V and J genes are TRBV7-2 and TRBJ2-7; D gene ambiguous. Per the germline V gene, CDR1 is SGHTA and CDR2 is FQGNSA. V lost 0 bases, J lost 4 bases, and 7 bases lay in between. This CDR3 contains 13 residues. CDR3 protein: CASSLALRYEQYF. CDR3 DNA: TGTGCCAGCAGCTTAGCACTTAGGTACGAGCAGTACTTC.

The V and J genes are TRBV6-6 and TRBJ2-4; D unclear. Germline lookup yields CDR1 MNHNY and CDR2 SVGAGI (reference sequence). The CDR3 loop spans 13 amino acids. The ends were cut back, 4 bases at V and 5 bases at J, with 9 bases in the middle. For the CDR3, the DNA is TGTGCCAGCAGTTCCCCGGTTGAAAACATTCAGTACTTC. Residues: CASSSPVENIQYF.

This clonotype came up a few times. This rearrangement joins TRBV10-3 to TRBJ1-1, with TRBD1 matching over 7 bases. Unmatched junction bases numbered 12, after V lost 10 bases and J lost 4 bases. From germline, CDR1 is ENHRY and CDR2 SYGVKD. This CDR3 is built from 14 residues. The CDR3 nucleotides read TGTGCCACCCGACAGGGTGTGGAGATCACTGAAGCTTTCTTT. This encodes CATRQGVEITEAFF.

This clonotype was counted only a few times. V is TRBV6-2 or TRBV6-3 and J is TRBJ2-1; D might be TRBD2 (5 bases). The germline V and J ends were trimmed by 6 bases and 5 bases, with 8 bases remaining between them. This CDR3 is built from 12 residues. Germline V gene sequence: CDR1 MNHEY, CDR2 SVGEGT. CDR3 sequence (DNA): TGTGCCAGCAGGGACGGGGACAATGAGCAGTTCTTC. Protein sequence: CASRDGDNEQFF.

The rearrangement uses TRBV20-1 and TRBJ1-2; D gene uncertain. The germline CDR1 and CDR2 sequences are DFQATT and SNEGSKA (reference sequence). Between the trimmed V and J ends, which lost 5 bases and 5 bases, there was a span of 18 bases. This CDR3 has 14 residues. The CDR3 coding sequence is TGCAGTGCTGGCCCGCCGCGGGGTCGTTATGGCTACACCTTC. It encodes CSAGPPRGRYGYTF.

This clonotype came up many times. A junction end diverges from the germline sequence, so it may reflect a read error. CDR3 in amino acids: CASSSRQGSYEQYF. As DNA, the CDR3 is TGCGCCAGCAGCTCTAGGCAGGGGAGCTACGAGCAGTACTTC. V usage is TRBV11-2 and J usage is TRBJ2-7; possibly TRBD1 for D (6 bases). From germline, CDR1 is SGHAT and CDR2 FQNNGV. The CDR3 has 14 amino acids.

This sequence joins TRBV5-1 and TRBJ2-1; D might be TRBD1 (6 bases). Between the trimmed V and J ends, which lost 1 base and 0 bases, there was a span of 11 bases. This CDR3 is 16 amino acids long. Germline-derived CDR1 and CDR2 are SGHRS and YFSETQ. CDR3 protein: CASSLIGGFSYNEQFF. CDR3 bases: TGCGCCAGCAGCTTGATTGGGGGCTTCTCCTACAATGAGCAGTTCTTC.

This clonotype has just a few counts. The germline gene is not matched at one end of the junction; a read error may be the cause. V usage is TRBV20-1 and J usage is TRBJ1-1; D remains unclear. The CDR3 extends over 12 amino acids. Germline V lookup: CDR1 DFQATT, CDR2 SNEGSKA (reference sequence). The CDR3 reads CSARDTYTEAFF. For the CDR3, the DNA is TGCAGTGCTCGAGACACCTACACTGAAGCTTTCTTT.

The rearrangement links TRBV20-1 to TRBJ1-1, with 10 nucleotides matching TRBD1. Trimming cost V 3 bases and J 7 bases; bases outside gene matches: 8. Looked up from germline, CDR1 is DFQATT and CDR2 is SNEGSKA (reference sequence). The CDR3 totals 14 residues. The CDR3 DNA follows: TGCAGTGCTAGTAGGGGACAGGGGTCTCATGAAGCTTTCTTT. Its translation: CSASRGQGSHEAFF.

This clonotype has only a few counts. The CDR3 nucleotides are TGTGCCACCAGCCCAGGGGGCTGGTATGGCTACACCTTC. This gives the protein CATSPGGWYGYTF. J is TRBJ1-2 and V is TRBV15, with 8 positions matching TRBD1. Unmatched junction bases numbered 4, after V lost 5 bases and J lost 5 bases. The CDR3 runs 13 residues. Germline V gives CDR1 LNHNV, CDR2 YYDKDF (reference sequence).

In its sample, this clonotype was seen many times. The chain has TRBV5-1 and TRBJ1-2; possibly TRBD1 for D (6 bases). The CDR3 is made up of 15 amino acids. Trimming took 4 bases from V and 4 from J, leaving 17 bases between them. The V gene's germline CDR1 is SGHRS and CDR2 YFSETQ. DNA for the CDR3: TGCGCCAGCAGCGCGACAGGTTTAAGGAGCTATGGCTACACCTTC. Its translation is CASSATGLRSYGYTF.

This rearrangement joins TRBV5-4 to TRBJ2-3; 11 bases fit TRBD2. Per germline, CDR1 SGHNT and CDR2 YYREEE (reference sequence). The CDR3 extends over 17 amino acids. With 0 bases clipped from V and 0 bases from J, the junction kept 3 bases outside the gene matches. The CDR3 reads CASSLAGLAGSTDTQYF. The DNA of the CDR3 is TGTGCCAGCAGCTTGGCCGGACTAGCGGGTAGCACAGATACGCAGTATTTT.

This clonotype occurred a few times. The chain links TRBV15 to TRBJ2-3; D is unresolved. In germline, CDR1 is LNHNV, CDR2 YYDKDF (reference sequence). V lost 1 base and J 4 bases, leaving 6 bases between the germline ends. CDR3 size: 13 residues. In nucleotides, the CDR3 is TGTGCCACCAGCAGAGGGTGGGCAGATACGCAGTATTTT. Amino acid sequence: CATSRGWADTQYF.

In its sample, this clonotype was seen many times. The rearrangement links TRBV11-2 to TRBJ2-1; no definite D call. The CDR3 totals 11 residues. Germline V gene sequence: CDR1 SGHAT, CDR2 FQNNGV. Deletions cut 3 bases from V and 12 bases from J, with 9 bases between. The DNA of the CDR3 is TGTGCCAGCAGCTTGAGGCTGGTGCAGTTCTTC. Encoded protein: CASSLRLVQFF.

This clonotype was found a few times. V gene TRBV20-1 combines with J gene TRBJ1-4; the D is unclear. The V end lost 4 bases, the J end lost 1 base, and 10 bases lay between the germline ends. Germline V lookup: CDR1 DFQATT, CDR2 SNEGSKA (reference sequence). This CDR3 is 14 amino acids long. CDR3 sequence reads: CSANLERTNEKLFF. The CDR3 DNA is TGCAGTGCTAACCTCGAAAGAACTAATGAAAAACTGTTTTTT.

This clonotype was counted only a few times. The chain employs TRBV5-4 and TRBJ2-1, with D perhaps TRBD1 or TRBD2 (5 bases each). V gave up 4 bases and J gave up 2 bases, with 10 bases separating them. Germline CDR1 is SGHNT and CDR2 is YYREEE (reference sequence). This CDR3 comprises 14 residues. The CDR3 loop is CASSQRGTYNEQFF. CDR3 sequence (DNA): TGTGCCAGCAGCCAGAGGGGCACCTACAATGAGCAGTTCTTC.